The 20 T cell receptor beta chains presented below share a single source sample, sequenced in a study of blood T cell repertoires in COVID-19. TCRdb's copy holds only in-frame clones and misses some; the assay was immunoSEQ multiplex PCR. The data contain roughly 85,000 clones, around 74% of them singletons. Sequencing was carried out using peripheral blood. These receptors were collected from a human donor in a cohort sampled during active COVID-19.

V is TRBV19 and J is TRBJ2-1; D unclear. Per germline, CDR1 LNHDA and CDR2 SQIVND (reference sequence). The CDR3 has 13 amino acids. Trimming removed 3 bases from V and 6 bases from J, with 9 bases in between. CDR3: CASSMSWANEQFF. The CDR3 DNA reads as TGTGCCAGTAGTATGAGCTGGGCCAATGAGCAGTTCTTC.

The table lists this clone with a count of one. The chain joins TRBV18 to TRBJ1-2, with a possible D match to TRBD1 (6 bases). V shed 1 base and J shed 8 bases, with 17 bases lying between them. The CDR3 is 15 residues long. Germline V gene data show CDR1 as KGHSH and CDR2 as LQKENI. The CDR3 reads CASSPRIGGVSGYTF. DNA for the CDR3: TGTGCCAGCTCACCACGAATTGGGGGCGTAAGCGGCTACACCTTC. The whole variable domain, remainder taken from reference TRBV18 and TRBJ1-2, is NAGVMQNPRHLVRRRGQEARLRCSPMKGHSHVYWYRQLPEEGLKFMVYLQKENIIDESGMPKERFSAEFPKEGPSILRIQQVVRGDSAAYFCASSPRIGGVSGYTFGSGTRLTVV.

The rearrangement joins TRBV27 to TRBJ2-7, with D maybe TRBD2 (5 bases). Trimming stripped 5 bases from V and 0 bases from J, with 8 bases between. The CDR3 contains 13 residues. Germline CDR1 is MNHEY and CDR2 is SMNVEV (reference sequence). CDR3 bases: TGTGCCAGCAGTCCGGGGTACTCCTACGAGCAGTACTTC. Translating it yields CASSPGYSYEQYF.

The chain links TRBV6-5 to TRBJ2-7, with 9 nucleotides matching TRBD1. The trim removed 0 bases at V and 7 bases at J, leaving 10 bases unmatched. CDR3 length: 16 residues. Germline V lookup: CDR1 MNHEY, CDR2 SVGAGI. The CDR3 protein is CASSYSSGTGRREQYF. As DNA, the CDR3 is TGTGCCAGCAGTTACTCCTCGGGGACAGGGCGTAGGGAGCAGTACTTC.

This clone was seen a single time. V is TRBV5-1 and J is TRBJ1-1; D gene unclear. The CDR3 length is 13 residues. Germline V lookup: CDR1 SGHRS, CDR2 YFSETQ. The ends were cut back, 0 bases at V and 4 bases at J, with 7 bases in the middle. The DNA for the CDR3 is TGCGCCAGCAGCTTGGCGGAGGGCACTGAAGCTTTCTTT. It encodes CASSLAEGTEAFF.

The chain joins TRBV25-1 to TRBJ1-2; D gene ambiguous. This CDR3 contains 13 residues. CDR1 is MGHDK, CDR2 SYGVNS, per germline. The ends were cut back, 7 bases at V and 3 bases at J, with 12 bases in the middle. The CDR3 reads CASNPAGYYGYTF. The CDR3 nucleotides read TGTGCCAGCAACCCTGCCGGGTACTATGGCTACACCTTC.

This chain links TRBV19 with TRBJ2-2; possibly TRBD1 for D (6 bases). The CDR3 totals 16 residues. Germline loops: CDR1 LNHDA, CDR2 SQIVND (reference sequence). Trimming shortened V by 7 bases and J by 1 base, and 16 bases separated the two germline ends. The CDR3 is CASTHRSTGNTGELFF. Here the CDR3 DNA reads TGTGCCAGTACCCATCGGTCGACAGGGAACACCGGGGAGCTGTTTTTT.

CDR3 nucleotide sequence: TGCGCCAGCAGCCAACCGGGACAGGGAGACTACGAGCAGTACTTC. Its translation is CASSQPGQGDYEQYF. The chain recombines TRBV4-1 with TRBJ2-7, with 9 bases aligning to TRBD1. This CDR3 region has 15 residues. CDR1 and CDR2 from the germline V gene are MGHRA and YSYEKL. Trimming cost V 2 bases and J 3 bases; bases outside gene matches: 5.

The chain uses TRBV5-1 and TRBJ2-7; D ambiguous. Trimming pared 4 bases from V and 4 bases from J, leaving 6 bases between. Germline V gene lookup returns CDR1 SGHRS and CDR2 YFSETQ. CDR3 length equals 11 residues. CDR3 in DNA: TGCGCCAGCAGCCACAAATACGAGCAGTACTTC. It encodes CASSHKYEQYF. Variable domain in full (rest from reference TRBV5-1 and TRBJ2-7): KAGVTQTPRYLIKTRGQQVTLSCSPISGHRSVSWYQQTPGQGLQFLFEYFSETQRNKGNFPGRFSGRQFSNSRSEMNVSTLELGDSALYLCASSHKYEQYFGPGTRLTVT.

The J gene is TRBJ1-4, the V gene TRBV2; D call uncertain. Germline loops: CDR1 SNHLY, CDR2 FYNNEI. V was shortened by 5 bases and J by 0 bases, with 10 bases between the two germline ends. The CDR3 sequence is 15 residues long. CDR3 sequence reads: CASSLTAATNEKLFF. As DNA, the CDR3 is TGTGCCAGCAGTTTGACTGCTGCAACTAATGAAAAACTGTTTTTT.

J is TRBJ2-6 and V is TRBV11-2, with unresolved D. V lost 5 bases to trimming and J lost 7 bases, with 6 bases between them. Germline V gene data show CDR1 as SGHAT and CDR2 as FQNNGV. This CDR3 comprises 12 residues. As DNA, the CDR3 is TGTGCCAGCAGCCAGGCCGCCAACGTCCTGACTTTC. This sequence encodes CASSQAANVLTF.

This clone was counted only a few times. The J gene is TRBJ1-5, the V gene TRBV5-1, with 7 bases lining up with TRBD1. CDR3 length: 15 amino acids. V lost 0 bases and J lost 3; bases outside the gene matches: 3. Germline V gene lookup returns CDR1 SGHRS and CDR2 YFSETQ. CDR3 in DNA: TGCGCCAGCAGCTTGGAGGGACAGACCAATCAGCCCCAGCATTTT. This encodes CASSLEGQTNQPQHF. The full variable domain, with the rest looked up from reference TRBV5-1 and TRBJ1-5, is KAGVTQTPRYLIKTRGQQVTLSCSPISGHRSVSWYQQTPGQGLQFLFEYFSETQRNKGNFPGRFSGRQFSNSRSEMNVSTLELGDSALYLCASSLEGQTNQPQHFGDGTRLSIL.

The chain carries TRBV12-5 and TRBJ2-7; perhaps TRBD1 as D (5 bases). V was trimmed by 0 bases and J by 6 bases, leaving 12 bases between them. In germline, CDR1 is LGHNT, CDR2 FRNRAP. The CDR3 runs to 14 residues. This CDR3 reads CASGLVELGREQYF. CDR3 coding DNA: TGTGCTAGTGGTTTGGTAGAACTGGGGCGCGAGCAGTACTTC. The full variable domain, completed using reference TRBV12-5 and TRBJ2-7, is DARVTQTPRHKVTEMGQEVTMRCQPILGHNTVFWYRQTMMQGLELLAYFRNRAPLDDSGMPKDRFSAEMPDATLATLKIQPSEPRDSAVYFCASGLVELGREQYFGPGTRLTVT.

The V and J genes are TRBV2 and TRBJ2-5, with TRBD1 identical over 7 bases. V lost 7 bases, J lost 1 base, and 3 bases stayed unmatched. The CDR3 covers 13 residues. Germline assignment: CDR1 SNHLY and CDR2 FYNNEI. In DNA form, the CDR3 reads TGTGCCAGCACGGGACAGCCCCAAGAGACCCAGTACTTC. This translates into CASTGQPQETQYF.

The CDR3 protein is CASSLDRGSYEQYF. The CDR3 nucleotides are TGTGCCAGCAGCTTAGACAGGGGGTCCTACGAGCAGTACTTC. The V and J genes are TRBV7-2 and TRBJ2-7; TRBD1 agrees at 8 bases. Germline CDR1 reads SGHTA; CDR2 reads FQGNSA. Trimming at V came to 1 base and at J to 1 base, leaving 0 bases not matched to a gene. CDR3 length: 14 residues.

The genes are TRBV6-6 and TRBJ2-1; TRBD2 matches at 10 bases. V was pared by 8 bases and J by 8 bases, with 9 bases of the junction left unmatched. CDR1 and CDR2 (germline): MNHNY, SVGAGI (reference sequence). The CDR3 contains 14 residues. The CDR3 sequence: CASGQSGGGDEQFF. The CDR3 region has the DNA TGTGCCAGCGGACAAAGCGGGGGGGGCGATGAGCAGTTCTTC.

The rearrangement links TRBV7-9 to TRBJ2-7; 9 positions match TRBD2. The CDR3 sequence is 15 residues long. Germline values: CDR1 SEHNR, CDR2 FQNEAQ (reference sequence). Losses at the gene ends were 1 base for V and 2 bases for J; bases not matched to a gene: 3. The CDR3 DNA follows: TGTGCCAGCAGCTTAGTAGCTAGCGGGGCCTACGAGCAGTACTTC. Encoded protein: CASSLVASGAYEQYF.

The CDR3 loop is CASSPTVEVSGANVLTF. CDR3 bases: TGTGCCAGCAGCCCCACCGTAGAGGTCTCTGGGGCCAACGTCCTGACTTTC. This chain joins TRBV9 and TRBJ2-6; the D is unclear. With 4 bases removed from V and 0 bases from J, the gap between germline ends came to 14 bases. The CDR3 length is 17 residues. Germline V gene lookup returns CDR1 SGDLS and CDR2 YYNGEE.

The CDR3 bases are TGTGCCATCACTGACAGTATTAACTATGGCTACACCTTC. It is translated as CAITDSINYGYTF. V usage is TRBV10-3 and J usage is TRBJ1-2; weak D call: TRBD1 (5 bases). Germline loops: CDR1 ENHRY, CDR2 SYGVKD. The CDR3 has 13 amino acids. V gave up 7 bases and J gave up 1 base, with 10 bases separating them.

The chain combines TRBV6-1 with TRBJ2-6; 8 bases align to TRBD1. The CDR3 is 18 residues long. The germline V gene has CDR1 MNHNS and CDR2 SASEGT. V lost 1 base, J lost 0 bases, and 5 bases stayed unmatched. The CDR3 DNA reads as TGTGCCAGCAGTGAAGGTGGGACAGGCGCCTCTGGGGCCAACGTCCTGACTTTC. Encoded protein: CASSEGGTGASGANVLTF.